Listed here are 22 T cell receptor beta chains from one sample, sequenced in a study of blood T cells in healthy people across ages. Using a J-beta primer mix together with a sample-barcoded 5' primer, a second PCR was run for about 6 to 11 cycles. TCRdb independently ran MiXCR on the 5' RACE reads; one entry per CDR3 protein. The sample holds 800,000 to 950,000 distinct CDR3 sequences, around 46% seen once. Sequencing was performed on blood. The receptor source for this set is a man younger than 40 in good health.

The chain has TRBV25-1 and TRBJ2-6, with D perhaps matching TRBD1 (6 bases). V lost 3 bases and J 2 bases, leaving 8 bases between the germline ends. Germline lookup yields CDR1 MGHDK and CDR2 SYGVNS. The CDR3 runs to 15 residues. CDR3 coding DNA: TGTGCCAGCAGTGAGAGGACAGCTGGGGCCAACGTCCTGACTTTC. Residues: CASSERTAGANVLTF.

In regard to this clonotype: This may be a read error: a much more frequent sequence differs by one nucleotide. The chain carries TRBV9 and TRBJ1-2; D not certain. Germline lookup yields CDR1 SGDLS and CDR2 YYNGEE. V shed 4 bases and J shed 2 bases, with 9 bases lying between them. The CDR3 consists of 13 residues. The chain's CDR3 is CASSREDNYGYTF. CDR3 nucleotide sequence: TGTGCCAGCAGCAGAGAGGACAACTATGGCTACACCTTC.

This rearrangement joins TRBV20-1 to TRBJ2-7; D is perhaps TRBD2 (7 bases). V was clipped by 2 bases and J by 3 bases, with 14 bases between them. The CDR3 has 14 amino acids. Germline lookup yields CDR1 DFQATT and CDR2 SNEGSKA (reference sequence). The CDR3 region has the DNA TGCAGTGCTAGATCGGGGGGCAACTTCTACGAGCAGTACTTC. Protein product: CSARSGGNFYEQYF.

This clonotype came up a few times. This chain joins TRBV11-2 and TRBJ2-1, with D unclear. CDR1 SGHAT and CDR2 FQNNGV come from the germline V gene. V lost 7 bases and J 6 bases, leaving 25 bases between the germline ends. This CDR3 has 17 residues. The CDR3 sequence is CASTKFAGTYSRNEQFF. CDR3 DNA: TGTGCCAGCACCAAATTCGCCGGAACCTATTCCCGCAATGAGCAGTTCTTC. The full variable domain, rest sourced from reference TRBV11-2 and TRBJ2-1, is EAGVAQSPRYKIIEKRQSVAFWCNPISGHATLYWYQQILGQGPKLLIQFQNNGVVDDSQLPKDRFSAERLKGVDSTLKIQPAKLEDSAVYLCASTKFAGTYSRNEQFFGPGTRLTVL.

The chain has TRBV6-1 and TRBJ1-2, with D possibly being TRBD1 (6 bases). This CDR3 comprises 13 residues. From germline, CDR1 is MNHNS and CDR2 SASEGT. Trimming removed 3 bases at V and 5 bases at J, with 10 bases between. The CDR3 sequence is CASSEDSAYGYTF. The CDR3 bases are TGTGCCAGCAGTGAGGACAGCGCGTATGGCTACACCTTC.

This clonotype was counted many times. This sequence may be a read error, since a much larger clone differs from it by one base. The gene calls are TRBV9 and TRBJ2-1; TRBD2 matches 11 bases. The J call is in doubt because the DNA end fits TRBJ2-7 better. CDR1 and CDR2 (germline): SGDLS, YYNGEE. The CDR3 totals 16 residues. The CDR3 sequence: CASSVGGTSGYNEQYF. The CDR3 bases are TGTGCCAGCAGCGTAGGTGGGACTAGCGGCTACAATGAGCAGTACTTC.

The V gene is TRBV5-1, the J gene TRBJ2-3; D uncertain. Trimming left V 3 bases short and J 4 bases short, with 9 bases between. The CDR3 has 13 residues. Germline loops: CDR1 SGHRS, CDR2 YFSETQ. CDR3 DNA sequence: TGCGCCAGCAGCTCTATGCCTGCAGATACGCAGTATTTT. This sequence encodes CASSSMPADTQYF.

This chain uses TRBV12-3 or TRBV12-4 with TRBJ2-3; no definite D call. V was trimmed by 4 bases and J by 4 bases, leaving 15 bases between them. This CDR3 is 15 amino acids long. CDR3 residues: CASSSQSLYADTQYF. The CDR3 DNA follows: TGTGCCAGCAGTTCGCAGAGTCTGTACGCAGATACGCAGTATTTT.

The chain is built from TRBV10-3 and TRBJ2-4, with 8 bases aligning to TRBD1. V was pared by 2 bases and J by 15 bases, with 15 bases of the junction left unmatched. Germline CDR1 reads ENHRY; CDR2 reads SYGVKD. The CDR3 loop spans 15 amino acids. This CDR3 reads CAISEQDQGAYERYF. The CDR3 bases are TGTGCCATCAGTGAGCAGGATCAGGGGGCCTACGAGCGGTACTTC.

The chain joins TRBV28 to TRBJ1-5; possible D gene TRBD1, 6 bases. In germline, CDR1 is MDHEN, CDR2 SYDVKM. The CDR3 runs 15 residues. Trimming left V 7 bases short and J 3 bases short, with 16 bases between. CDR3 coding DNA: TGTGCCAGCACCTCGGGGGGCAGGGACAATCAGCCCCAGCATTTT. Its protein product is CASTSGGRDNQPQHF.

This clonotype has just a few counts. The V call is TRBV19, the J call TRBJ1-4, with TRBD1 matching over 7 bases. Trimming cost V 6 bases and J 12 bases; bases outside gene matches: 16. Looked up from germline, CDR1 is LNHDA and CDR2 is SQIVND (reference sequence). CDR3 size: 15 residues. CDR3 loop: CASSLHRGSSSELFF. CDR3 DNA: TGTGCCAGTAGCCTACACAGGGGCTCATCATCGGAACTGTTTTTT.

V is TRBV28 and J is TRBJ2-3; a possible D gene is TRBD1 (6 bases). This CDR3 is built from 12 residues. Germline-derived CDR1 and CDR2 are MDHEN and SYDVKM. V was shortened by 6 bases and J by 8 bases, with 12 bases between the two germline ends. The CDR3 DNA is TGTGCCAGCAGCAAAGGGGGACGTACGCAGTATTTT. Encoded protein: CASSKGGRTQYF.

CDR3 coding DNA: TGTGCCAGCACCCCGGGACAGGGCGGATTCTATGGCTACACCTTC. Protein product: CASTPGQGGFYGYTF. This chain uses TRBV21-1 with TRBJ1-2; TRBD1 was called by the table and not checked on the DNA. TRBV21-1 is termed a pseudogene. This CDR3 comprises 15 residues.

This chain joins TRBV29-1 and TRBJ2-1, with 9 bases aligning to TRBD2. CDR3 size: 16 residues. V shed 5 bases and J 9 bases; nucleotides not matched to a gene: 17. The germline gives CDR1 SQVTM, CDR2 ANQGSEA. The CDR3 DNA is TGCAGCGTTTCGGGGGCGGGAGGGCCAGTTCGGAGTGAGCAGTTCTTC. Its translation is CSVSGAGGPVRSEQFF.

The J gene is TRBJ2-3, the V gene TRBV28; TRBD1 or TRBD2 may be the D gene (5 bases each). Germline V gives CDR1 MDHEN, CDR2 SYDVKM. CDR3 length: 16 residues. V lost 4 bases and J 4 bases, leaving 18 bases between the germline ends. As DNA, the CDR3 is TGTGCCAGCAGTTCAAGGGGCGAGGGGCTGGCAGATACGCAGTATTTT. The encoded protein is CASSSRGEGLADTQYF.

The CDR3: CSARERRHEQYF. Here the CDR3 DNA reads TGCAGTGCTAGAGAACGGCGGCACGAGCAGTACTTC. The gene calls are TRBV20-1 and TRBJ2-7; no definite D call. V lost 0 bases to trimming and J lost 5 bases, with 8 bases between them. CDR1 and CDR2 from the germline V gene are DFQATT and SNEGSKA (reference sequence). CDR3 length: 12 residues.

The V gene is TRBV20-1, the J gene TRBJ2-3; possible D gene TRBD1, 6 bases. The CDR3 contains 14 residues. V lost 5 bases, J lost 0 bases, and 12 bases lay in between. Germline V CDR1 and CDR2: DFQATT, SNEGSKA (reference sequence). The CDR3 bases are TGCAGTGCTGGAGGACAGTTTAGCACAGATACGCAGTATTTT. Translating gives CSAGGQFSTDTQYF.

This chain connects TRBV12-3 or TRBV12-4 to TRBJ1-1; weak D call: TRBD1 (6 bases). The CDR3 extends over 14 amino acids. Trimming cost V 7 bases and J 4 bases, with 16 bases left between them. Written as DNA, the CDR3 is TGTGCCAGCATCCTACAGGGACGTGGCACTGAAGCTTTCTTT. It is translated as CASILQGRGTEAFF.

This clonotype occurred a few times. This chain joins TRBV29-1 and TRBJ2-7; TRBD1 matches at 8 bases. V lost 4 bases, J lost 2 bases, and 7 bases stayed unmatched. The germline CDR1 and CDR2 sequences are SQVTM and ANQGSEA. The CDR3 has 14 amino acids. The chain's CDR3 is CSVGLAGGPYEQYF. The CDR3 nucleotides read TGCAGCGTTGGGTTGGCAGGGGGCCCCTACGAGCAGTACTTC.

This clonotype was detected only a few times. This rearrangement joins TRBV29-1 to TRBJ1-2, with 7 bases that match TRBD1. CDR1 and CDR2 (germline): SQVTM, ANQGSEA. With V trimmed by 6 bases and J by 3 bases, 7 bases remained unmatched. CDR3 size: 13 residues. The CDR3 bases are TGCAGCGTCGCAGGGGGGTTGGACTATGGCTACACCTTC. It specifies CSVAGGLDYGYTF.

This clonotype was seen a handful of times. The J gene is TRBJ1-2, the V gene TRBV4-2; D is undetermined. Per the germline V gene, CDR1 is LGHNA and CDR2 is YNFKEQ. Trimming took off 1 base at V and 0 bases at J, with 15 bases between the two ends. This CDR3 spans 17 amino acids. Here the CDR3 reads CASSQGRWEMANYGYTF. The CDR3 DNA is TGTGCCAGCAGCCAAGGACGATGGGAAATGGCTAACTATGGCTACACCTTC.

This rearrangement joins TRBV20-1 to TRBJ1-2; TRBD1 aligns across 7 bases. The junction had 7 bases not matched to a gene; V was cut back by 6 bases and J by 3 bases. The CDR3 is 13 residues long. Germline V gene lookup returns CDR1 DFQATT and CDR2 SNEGSKA (reference sequence). CDR3 loop: CSAKQGYDYGYTF. The CDR3 DNA sequence: TGCAGTGCGAAACAGGGGTATGACTATGGCTACACCTTC.